These 29 T cell receptor beta chains came from one sample sequenced in a study of T cells after yellow fever vaccination. Each CDR3 protein is one row after TCRdb ran MiXCR on the 5' RACE reads. The sample contains some 260,000 distinct CDR3 sequences, roughly 5.6% of which appear only once. The material sequenced was CD4+ T cells sorted from PBMCs, taken on the day of the yellow fever booster vaccination. Receptors originate from a man aged 18-30 years who received the YFV17D yellow fever vaccine.

Many counts were recorded for this clonotype. This chain joins TRBV3-1 and TRBJ2-2; no reliable D call. The germline V gene encodes CDR1 LGHDT and CDR2 YNNKEL (reference sequence). V was trimmed by 1 base and J by 7 bases, leaving 10 bases between them. CDR3 size: 14 residues. CDR3 loop: CASSQALAVGELFF. The CDR3 region has the DNA TGTGCCAGCAGCCAAGCGTTGGCCGTCGGGGAGCTGTTTTTT.

This clonotype was counted ten times or more. This rearrangement joins TRBV5-4 to TRBJ2-3, with 12 bases matching TRBD2. CDR1 is SGHNT and CDR2 is YYREEE in the germline V gene (reference sequence). With 4 bases clipped from V and 1 base from J, the junction kept 4 bases outside the gene matches. The CDR3 loop spans 16 amino acids. This CDR3 reads CASSPTSGGGTDTQYF. CDR3 sequence (DNA): TGTGCCAGCAGCCCGACTAGCGGGGGAGGCACAGATACGCAGTATTTT.

This clonotype came up a few times. This sequence joins TRBV19 and TRBJ2-3, with 12 bases fitting TRBD1. From germline, CDR1 is LNHDA and CDR2 SQIVND (reference sequence). The ends lost 9 bases at V and 5 bases at J; junction bases unmatched: 6. CDR3 length: 14 residues. The CDR3 bases are TGTGCCAGCCGGGACAGGGGGCAAGGAGATACGCAGTATTTT. It specifies CASRDRGQGDTQYF.

As for this clonotype: This clone may be a read error of a much larger clone one base away. Since the CDR3 does not end with the conserved phenylalanine or tryptophan, this likely comes from a read error. The rearrangement uses TRBV29-1 and TRBJ2-1, with D perhaps matching TRBD2 (6 bases). The CDR3 loop spans 13 amino acids. CDR1 and CDR2 from the germline V gene are SQVTM and ANQGSEA. Trimming shortened V by 6 bases and J by 6 bases, and 15 bases separated the two germline ends. The CDR3 is CSVRVAGRNEQFS. DNA of the CDR3: TGCAGCGTGCGAGTCGCGGGGCGCAATGAGCAGTTCTCC.

This clonotype was seen at least ten times. The J gene is TRBJ2-2, the V gene TRBV24-1; tentatively, D is TRBD1 or TRBD2 (6 bases each). V was shortened by 3 bases and J by 4 bases, with 14 bases between the two germline ends. The CDR3 is made up of 16 amino acids. Germline CDR1 KGHDR, CDR2 SFDVKD. The CDR3 sequence: CATSDPGGRGTGELFF. The CDR3 region has the DNA TGTGCCACCAGTGATCCCGGGGGCCGGGGCACCGGGGAGCTGTTTTTT.

V gene TRBV5-5 combines with J gene TRBJ1-5; D uncertain. The CDR3 contains 13 residues. Germline assignment: CDR1 SGHKS and CDR2 YYEKEE (reference sequence). V was shortened by 3 bases and J by 6 bases, with 10 bases between the two germline ends. The CDR3 DNA sequence: TGTGCCAGCAGCTACCGACTCGGTCAGCCCCAGCATTTT. It encodes CASSYRLGQPQHF.

This clonotype was detected only a few times. V and J are TRBV12-3 or TRBV12-4 and TRBJ2-3; 8 bases match TRBD2. The V and J ends lost 6 bases and 5 bases, in that order; junction bases with no gene match: 10. The CDR3 sequence is 15 residues long. Here the CDR3 reads CASSNSGVQQDTQYF. The CDR3, as DNA: TGTGCCAGCAGCAATAGCGGGGTCCAACAAGATACGCAGTATTTT.

This clonotype has more than one count but fewer than ten. The junction does not match germline at one end; this may be a read error. The chain recombines TRBV2 with TRBJ2-5; unclear D gene. Germline CDR1 SNHLY, CDR2 FYNNEI. This CDR3 has 12 amino acids. The CDR3: CASSEAPAGGNF. Written as DNA, the CDR3 is TGTGCCAGCAGTGAAGCCCCGGCAGGCGGTAACTTC.

This clonotype was recorded at least ten times. The chain couples TRBV5-1 to TRBJ2-7, with D tentatively TRBD1 (5 bases). Germline V gene sequence: CDR1 SGHRS, CDR2 YFSETQ. The CDR3 consists of 14 residues. V dropped 4 bases and J dropped 2 bases, with 13 bases sitting between them. The CDR3 bases are TGCGCCAGCAGCCTGCAGGGTCGGACCTACGAGCAGTACTTC. Amino acids: CASSLQGRTYEQYF. The whole variable domain, filled in from reference TRBV5-1 and TRBJ2-7, reads KAGVTQTPRYLIKTRGQQVTLSCSPISGHRSVSWYQQTPGQGLQFLFEYFSETQRNKGNFPGRFSGRQFSNSRSEMNVSTLELGDSALYLCASSLQGRTYEQYFGPGTRLTVT.

The rearrangement uses TRBV3-1 and TRBJ2-2, with D tentatively TRBD1 (5 bases). CDR1 and CDR2 from the germline V gene are LGHDT and YNNKEL (reference sequence). V lost 4 bases and J lost 4, with 16 bases in between. CDR3 length: 16 residues. CDR3 nucleotide sequence: TGTGCCAGCAGCCCCCCCCGCAGGGTTCTCACCGGGGAGCTGTTTTTT. This translates into CASSPPRRVLTGELFF.

A few counts support this clonotype. The V gene is TRBV20-1, the J gene TRBJ2-6; no reliable D call. V was trimmed by 1 base and J by 0 bases, leaving 7 bases between them. Per germline, CDR1 DFQATT and CDR2 SNEGSKA (reference sequence). CDR3 size: 15 residues. The DNA of the CDR3 is TGCAGTGCTAGAGTTTCGACCTCTGGGGCCAACGTCCTGACTTTC. Translation gives CSARVSTSGANVLTF.

This clonotype was seen a handful of times. The CDR3 region has the DNA TGTGCCAGCAGCTTCCAGGAACAGTTAGCCAAAAACATTCAGTACTTC. It encodes CASSFQEQLAKNIQYF. The chain joins TRBV7-2 to TRBJ2-4, with no clear D. V was clipped by 3 bases and J by 0 bases, with 12 bases between them. The CDR3 runs 16 residues. Germline-derived CDR1 and CDR2 are SGHTA and FQGNSA.

J is TRBJ2-7 and V is TRBV18; D is possibly TRBD1 (6 bases). V lost 3 bases and J 4 bases, leaving 10 bases between the germline ends. The CDR3 covers 13 residues. The germline CDR1 and CDR2 sequences are KGHSH and LQKENI. The CDR3 region is CASSPSDSYEQYF. The CDR3 bases are TGTGCCAGCTCACCTTCGGACAGTTACGAGCAGTACTTC.

The CDR3 protein is CASREGRWTEAFF. The CDR3 bases are TGTGCCAGCCGCGAAGGGCGGTGGACTGAAGCTTTCTTT. V gene TRBV6-5 combines with J gene TRBJ1-1, with D unclear. Per germline, CDR1 MNHEY and CDR2 SVGAGI. The CDR3 covers 13 residues. V was shortened by 8 bases and J by 5 bases, with 15 bases between the two germline ends.

This clonotype was counted ten times or more. The chain is built from TRBV7-8 and TRBJ1-2; 9 bases are a match to TRBD1. The germline V gene has CDR1 SGHVS and CDR2 FQNEAQ. Unmatched junction bases numbered 11, after V lost 4 bases and J lost 8 bases. This CDR3 spans 15 amino acids. The CDR3 here is CASSSGDRASYGYTF. The CDR3 DNA sequence: TGTGCCAGCAGCTCAGGGGACAGGGCTAGTTACGGCTACACCTTC. The variable domain in full, completed from reference TRBV7-8 and TRBJ1-2, reads GAGVSQSPRYKVAKRGQDVALRCDPISGHVSLFWYQQALGQGPEFLTYFQNEAQLDKSGLPSDRFFAERPEGSVSTLKIQRTQQEDSAVYLCASSSGDRASYGYTFGSGTRLTVV.

J is TRBJ2-1 and V is TRBV7-3; 10 nucleotides match TRBD2. Unmatched junction bases numbered 6, after V lost 5 bases and J lost 2 bases. CDR1 is SGHTA, CDR2 FQGTGA, per germline. The CDR3 is 16 residues long. The CDR3 here is CASSPVAGGTYNEQFF. The CDR3 nucleotides are TGTGCCAGCAGCCCTGTAGCGGGGGGAACCTACAATGAGCAGTTCTTC.

This clonotype was seen only a few times. The chain links TRBV7-9 to TRBJ1-2; D is possibly TRBD1 (5 bases). V lost 1 base, J lost 9 bases, and 15 bases lay in between. Germline-derived CDR1 and CDR2 are SEHNR and FQNEAQ (reference sequence). The CDR3 has 14 residues. The CDR3 loop reads CASSLVGGDWSYTF. CDR3 bases: TGTGCCAGCAGCTTAGTCGGGGGAGACTGGAGCTACACCTTC.

In this sample, this clonotype turned up a few times. The chain employs TRBV7-2 and TRBJ1-4; TRBD1 is a possible D gene (5 bases). The CDR3 loop spans 15 amino acids. Germline V gene sequence: CDR1 SGHTA, CDR2 FQGNSA. Trimming took 1 base from V and 7 from J, leaving 13 bases between them. CDR3 nucleotide sequence: TGTGCCAGCAGCTTAGGGGGGAACGTGGGTGAAAAACTGTTTTTT. It codes for CASSLGGNVGEKLFF. The complete variable domain, with remaining parts taken from reference TRBV7-2 and TRBJ1-4, reads GAGVSQSPSNKVTEKGKDVELRCDPISGHTALYWYRQSLGQGLEFLIYFQGNSAPDKSGLPSDRFSAERTGGSVSTLTIQRTQQEDSAVYLCASSLGGNVGEKLFFGSGTQLSVL.

The chain is built from TRBV2 and TRBJ1-1; D call uncertain. The CDR3 covers 12 residues. Germline V lookup: CDR1 SNHLY, CDR2 FYNNEI. The V end lost 3 bases, the J end lost 1 base, and 3 bases lay between the germline ends. The CDR3 reads CASSEKNTEAFF. DNA of the CDR3: TGTGCCAGCAGTGAGAAGAACACTGAAGCTTTCTTT.

This clonotype was seen a handful of times. V usage is TRBV20-1 and J usage is TRBJ1-2; TRBD1 might be the D (5 bases). CDR1 DFQATT and CDR2 SNEGSKA come from the germline V gene (reference sequence). The CDR3 spans 15 residues. Trimming shortened V by 5 bases and J by 7 bases, and 23 bases separated the two germline ends. The CDR3 DNA is TGCAGTGCTGGAAAAACCGGGGCCCCCGCGGGTGGCTACACCTTC. Residues: CSAGKTGAPAGGYTF.

The CDR3 coding sequence is TGTGCCAGCAGTGGGGGCATAGTTCGGGAGCAGTACTTC. Translated: CASSGGIVREQYF. The J gene is TRBJ2-7, the V gene TRBV6-5; weak D call: TRBD1 (6 bases). V shed 5 bases and J shed 7 bases, with 15 bases lying between them. The CDR3 runs 13 residues. CDR1 and CDR2 (germline): MNHEY, SVGAGI.

The chain recombines TRBV20-1 with TRBJ2-1; 9 bases match TRBD2. The V segment lost 0 bases and the J segment 6 bases; nucleotides outside the gene matches: 9. The CDR3 totals 16 residues. The germline CDR1 and CDR2 sequences are DFQATT and SNEGSKA (reference sequence). In DNA, the CDR3 is TGCAGTGCTAGAGATCCGGTTAGCGGGGGCCCCAATGAGCAGTTCTTC. The encoded protein is CSARDPVSGGPNEQFF.

By share, this clonotype ranks as medium-sized. The rearrangement uses TRBV19 and TRBJ2-2; D may be TRBD2 (5 bases). V lost 3 bases to trimming and J lost 5 bases, with 10 bases between them. CDR1 is LNHDA, CDR2 SQIVND, per germline (reference sequence). The CDR3 contains 14 residues. This CDR3 reads CASSISVLTGELFF. Written as DNA, the CDR3 is TGTGCCAGTAGTATTAGCGTCTTGACCGGGGAGCTGTTTTTT.

This clonotype was observed many times. This sequence joins TRBV7-6 and TRBJ1-1; no clear D. Germline CDR1 reads SGHVS; CDR2 reads FNYEAQ. This CDR3 comprises 14 residues. V was cut by 5 bases and J by 4 bases, with 14 bases left in between. The CDR3 region has the DNA TGTGCCAGCAGCCCCGCGCGGGCGATCACTGAAGCTTTCTTT. This gives the protein CASSPARAITEAFF.

This clonotype came up many times. The V and J genes are TRBV11-2 and TRBJ2-1, with TRBD2 matching over 10 bases. This CDR3 spans 15 amino acids. Germline CDR1 reads SGHAT; CDR2 reads FQNNGV. Germline trimming cut 3 bases from V and 4 bases from J; bases unmatched to any gene: 3. CDR3 bases: TGTGCCAGCAGCTTGGAGCGGGGGGGGTACAATGAGCAGTTCTTC. Protein: CASSLERGGYNEQFF.

The chain couples TRBV2 to TRBJ2-6; D is uncertain. The germline gives CDR1 SNHLY, CDR2 FYNNEI. This CDR3 contains 14 residues. Trimming pared 10 bases from V and 0 bases from J, leaving 10 bases between. The CDR3 sequence is CATIGISGANVLTF. Written as DNA, the CDR3 is TGTGCCACCATAGGGATCTCTGGGGCCAACGTCCTGACTTTC.

This clonotype showed up just a few times. V and J are TRBV25-1 and TRBJ1-5; D is undetermined. V was pared by 10 bases and J by 1 base, with 14 bases between. The CDR3 runs to 14 residues. Per germline, CDR1 MGHDK and CDR2 SYGVNS. The CDR3, as DNA: TGTGCCACACAACGGGCGGGCAGCAATCAGCCCCAGCATTTT. This gives the protein CATQRAGSNQPQHF.

The chain is built from TRBV7-6 and TRBJ2-5; a weak D match, TRBD1 (7 bases). V was trimmed by 4 bases and J by 3 bases, leaving 15 bases between them. Germline CDR1 SGHVS, CDR2 FNYEAQ. This CDR3 is built from 15 residues. The CDR3 DNA sequence: TGTGCCAGCAGCTGGAGACAGGGCGGGAAAGAGACCCAGTACTTC. It specifies CASSWRQGGKETQYF.

In its sample, this clonotype was seen a few times. J is TRBJ1-1 and V is TRBV5-1, with TRBD1 as a possible D gene (5 bases). V was shortened by 4 bases and J by 0 bases, with 10 bases between the two germline ends. CDR1 is SGHRS, CDR2 YFSETQ, per germline. The CDR3 spans 14 residues. CDR3: CASSHRDLNTEAFF. The CDR3 DNA reads as TGCGCCAGCAGCCACCGGGACTTGAACACTGAAGCTTTCTTT.